The 17 T cell receptor beta chains reported below all come from one sample, sequenced in a study of CD8 T cells in ankylosing spondylitis. TCRdb re-derived calls from the 5' RACE reads in MiXCR, one entry per CDR3 protein. This table has about 100,000 distinct CDR3 sequences, about 9.1% appearing once. Sequenced input: blood, either unsorted or a sorted T cell fraction (not recorded which). All receptors come from a male donor with ankylosing spondylitis or in good health (not recorded which).

J is TRBJ1-5 and V is TRBV29-1, with 11 bases lining up with TRBD1. Per the germline V gene, CDR1 is SQVTM and CDR2 is ANQGSEA. V lost 7 bases, J lost 2 bases, and 4 bases stayed unmatched. The CDR3 sequence is 14 residues long. CDR3 in DNA: TGCAGCGCCGGGGACAGGGGGGGCAATCAGCCCCAGCATTTT. It codes for CSAGDRGGNQPQHF. Variable domain in full (rest from reference TRBV29-1 and TRBJ1-5): SAVISQKPSRDICQRGTSLTIQCQVDSQVTMMFWYRQQPGQSLTLIATANQGSEATYESGFVIDKFPISRPNLTFSTLTVSNMSPEDSSIYLCSAGDRGGNQPQHFGDGTRLSIL.

This clonotype was seen repeatedly, ten times or more. The CDR3 protein is CASSPRGPDTEAFF. The CDR3 DNA reads TGTGCCAGCTCACCTCGTGGGCCCGACACTGAAGCTTTCTTT. The chain is built from TRBV18 and TRBJ1-1; the D is unclear. The V end lost 3 bases, the J end lost 3 bases, and 11 bases lay between the germline ends. Germline values: CDR1 KGHSH, CDR2 LQKENI. The CDR3 length is 14 residues. Full variable domain (rest looked up from reference TRBV18 and TRBJ1-1): NAGVMQNPRHLVRRRGQEARLRCSPMKGHSHVYWYRQLPEEGLKFMVYLQKENIIDESGMPKERFSAEFPKEGPSILRIQQVVRGDSAAYFCASSPRGPDTEAFFGQGTRLTVV.

The table lists this clonotype with many counts. CDR3 sequence: CASSLIAGAEAFF. In DNA form, the CDR3 reads TGTGCCAGCAGCCTTATCGCAGGGGCTGAAGCTTTCTTT. This chain uses TRBV7-8 with TRBJ1-1, with D tentatively TRBD1 (6 bases). The CDR3 extends over 13 amino acids. Trimming took 5 bases from V and 6 from J, leaving 13 bases between them. The germline CDR1 and CDR2 sequences are SGHVS and FQNEAQ.

The V and J genes are TRBV7-9 and TRBJ2-5; D tentatively reads TRBD1 or TRBD2 (6 bases each). The germline V and J ends were trimmed by 5 bases and 3 bases, with 16 bases remaining between them. This CDR3 is 15 amino acids long. Germline V gene lookup returns CDR1 SEHNR and CDR2 FQNEAQ (reference sequence). CDR3 nucleotide sequence: TGTGCCAGCAGCGTAGGGGGAGGAGGAGAAGAGACCCAGTACTTC. Protein product: CASSVGGGGEETQYF.

Many counts were recorded for this clonotype. This chain uses TRBV20-1 with TRBJ2-1; D perhaps matches TRBD2 (6 bases). Per germline, CDR1 DFQATT and CDR2 SNEGSKA (reference sequence). The CDR3 length is 16 residues. Between the trimmed V and J ends, which lost 3 bases and 10 bases, there was a span of 25 bases. The CDR3 spells CSASAFEEGTGDEQFF. CDR3 coding DNA: TGCAGTGCTAGCGCTTTCGAGGAGGGAACGGGGGACGAGCAGTTCTTC.

This clonotype was recorded at least ten times. The genes are TRBV28 and TRBJ1-5; D is perhaps TRBD1 (6 bases). The ends were cut back, 5 bases at V and 5 bases at J, with 16 bases in the middle. Germline lookup yields CDR1 MDHEN and CDR2 SYDVKM. The CDR3 loop spans 15 amino acids. The CDR3 sequence is CASSNQQGFHQPQHF. CDR3 in DNA: TGTGCCAGCAGTAACCAACAGGGTTTCCATCAGCCCCAGCATTTT. Full variable domain (missing parts from reference TRBV28 and TRBJ1-5): DVKVTQSSRYLVKRTGEKVFLECVQDMDHENMFWYRQDPGLGLRLIYFSYDVKMKEKGDIPEGYSVSREKKERFSLILESASTNQTSMYLCASSNQQGFHQPQHFGDGTRLSIL.

The sample holds many counts of this clonotype. This chain links TRBV4-1 with TRBJ2-5, with D perhaps TRBD2 (7 bases). This CDR3 region has 17 residues. With 0 bases removed from V and 1 base from J, the gap between germline ends came to 15 bases. The germline V gene has CDR1 MGHRA and CDR2 YSYEKL. In DNA, the CDR3 is TGCGCCAGCAGCCAAGAAAGGTGGGGGGGCCTCCAAGAGACCCAGTACTTC. Its translation is CASSQERWGGLQETQYF.

In this sample, this clonotype turned up many times. The gene calls are TRBV3-1 and TRBJ2-6, with 8 bases fitting TRBD1. The CDR3 has 18 residues. Per the germline V gene, CDR1 is LGHDT and CDR2 is YNNKEL (reference sequence). The V gene end was trimmed by 4 bases and the J gene end by 0 bases; junction bases not matched to a gene: 8. This chain's CDR3 is CASSRQGAYSSGANVLTF. For the CDR3, the DNA is TGTGCCAGCAGCCGGCAGGGGGCTTACAGCTCTGGGGCCAACGTCCTGACTTTC.

The CDR3 loop is CASSPGRGEYNSPLHF. The CDR3 DNA is TGTGCCAGCAGCCCAGGACGGGGGGAATATAATTCACCCCTCCACTTT. The J gene is TRBJ1-6, the V gene TRBV7-9; maybe TRBD1 (5 bases). The CDR3 is made up of 16 amino acids. The V end was cut by 5 bases, the J end by 4 bases, with 15 bases between. Germline V gene lookup returns CDR1 SEHNR and CDR2 FQNEAQ (reference sequence).

In its sample, this clonotype was seen a few times. The genes are TRBV18 and TRBJ1-2; D may be TRBD1 (5 bases). Germline lookup yields CDR1 KGHSH and CDR2 LQKENI. V was trimmed by 0 bases and J by 8 bases, leaving 10 bases between them. CDR3 length: 13 residues. The CDR3 DNA follows: TGTGCCAGCTCACCACCGTCGAGGGGCGGCTACACCTTC. This translates into CASSPPSRGGYTF. Drawing the rest from reference TRBV18 and TRBJ1-2, the complete variable domain is NAGVMQNPRHLVRRRGQEARLRCSPMKGHSHVYWYRQLPEEGLKFMVYLQKENIIDESGMPKERFSAEFPKEGPSILRIQQVVRGDSAAYFCASSPPSRGGYTFGSGTRLTVV.

Points on this clonotype: A read error may explain this, as a much larger clone is one base away. The rearrangement links TRBV28 to TRBJ2-7, with D possibly TRBD1 on 6 matching bases. The germline V gene has CDR1 MDHEN and CDR2 SYDVKM. The length of the CDR3 is 15 residues. CDR3 sequence reads: CVSRQALDPDYEQYF. As DNA, the CDR3 is TGTGTCAGCAGACAGGCCCTTGACCCAGACTACGAGCAGTACTTC. Supplemented by reference TRBV28 and TRBJ2-7, the full variable domain reads DVKVTQSSRYLVKRTGEKVFLECVQDMDHENMFWYRQDPGLGLRLIYFSYDVKMKEKGDIPEGYSVSREKKERFSLILESASTNQTSMYLCVSRQALDPDYEQYFGPGTRLTVT.

The chain links TRBV5-1 to TRBJ2-3; possibly TRBD1 for D (6 bases). The germline gives CDR1 SGHRS, CDR2 YFSETQ. The CDR3 is 14 residues long. Trimming shortened V by 4 bases and J by 4 bases, and 13 bases separated the two germline ends. CDR3 sequence reads: CASSQGQSADTQYF. CDR3 DNA: TGCGCCAGCAGCCAGGGGCAGAGTGCAGATACGCAGTATTTT.

This clonotype was observed many times. This chain links TRBV5-5 with TRBJ2-5; D is uncertain. V was trimmed by 0 bases and J by 5 bases, leaving 8 bases between them. Looked up from germline, CDR1 is SGHKS and CDR2 is YYEKEE (reference sequence). The CDR3 totals 13 residues. The CDR3 sequence is CASSLVSVETQYF. In DNA form, the CDR3 reads TGTGCCAGCAGCTTGGTGTCAGTGGAGACCCAGTACTTC.

This clonotype was detected many times. The chain employs TRBV13 and TRBJ1-1; D uncertain. V was clipped by 4 bases and J by 8 bases, with 26 bases between them. The germline CDR1 and CDR2 sequences are PRHDT and FYEKMQ (reference sequence). This CDR3 spans 17 amino acids. The CDR3 reads CASSSTTTGSRIAEAFF. CDR3 coding DNA: TGTGCCAGCAGCTCTACAACTACGGGGTCGAGGATCGCGGAAGCTTTCTTT.

Ten or more counts support this clonotype. The genes are TRBV20-1 and TRBJ2-3; tentative D call: TRBD2 (6 bases). Germline CDR1 is DFQATT and CDR2 is SNEGSKA (reference sequence). V lost 5 bases, J lost 4 bases, and 22 bases lay in between. This CDR3 is 16 amino acids long. CDR3 nucleotide sequence: TGCAGTGCTCCGCGCCTGGCGGGGATTAGTGCAGATACGCAGTATTTT. It encodes CSAPRLAGISADTQYF.

The chain links TRBV20-1 to TRBJ2-7; D not certain. The CDR3 spans 11 residues. V was trimmed by 4 bases and J by 2 bases, leaving 6 bases between them. The germline V gene has CDR1 DFQATT and CDR2 SNEGSKA (reference sequence). CDR3 protein: CSATSTYEQYF. In DNA, the CDR3 is TGCAGTGCTACCTCCACCTACGAGCAGTACTTC.

This clonotype was recorded at least ten times. J is TRBJ2-7 and V is TRBV5-1; D ambiguous. CDR3 length: 13 amino acids. The V gene lost 0 bases and the J gene lost 1 base, with 5 bases spanning the gap. CDR1 is SGHRS, CDR2 YFSETQ, per germline. In DNA form, the CDR3 reads TGCGCCAGCAGCTTGGGGGAATCCTACGAGCAGTACTTC. This translates into CASSLGESYEQYF.